The sequence of this TCR beta chain was determined in a study of blood T cell repertoires in COVID-19. TCRdb keeps only in-frame clones here, not all; method: immunoSEQ multiplex PCR. The sample carries about 400,000 clones, approximately 89% recorded once. Germline V gene sequence: CDR1 SGDLS, CDR2 YYNGEE. Trimming cost V 3 bases and J 13 bases, with 16 bases left between them. The CDR3 consists of 13 residues. The source of this sequence is a man in his forties in a cohort exposed to, infected with or recovered from COVID-19 (not recorded which). This chain uses TRBV9 with TRBJ1-4, with a tentative D call TRBD1 (5 bases). The sequenced material came from PBMCs or T cells enriched from blood (not recorded which). This CDR3 reads CASSEGLGTGLFF. The CDR3 DNA is TGTGCCAGCAGCGAGGGGCTCGGTACAGGACTGTTTTTT. Drawing the rest from reference TRBV9 and TRBJ1-4, the complete variable domain is DSGVTQTPKHLITATGQRVTLRCSPRSGDLSVYWYQQSLDQGLQFLIQYYNGEERAKGNILERFSAQQFPDLHSELNLSSLELGDSALYFCASSEGLGTGLFFGSGTQLSVL.